Shown below are 25 T cell receptor beta chains from a single sample sequenced in a study of blood T cell repertoires in COVID-19. Sequencing was performed with immunoSEQ multiplex PCR; in TCRdb, only in-frame clones are kept and a portion is missing. The table shows 13,000 to 15,000 clones, with roughly 85% occurring only once. Sequencing was done on a sample of peripheral blood. The receptor set was obtained from a woman aged 55-69 years with acute or convalescent COVID-19.

V usage is TRBV9 and J usage is TRBJ2-7; D is uncertain. CDR3 length: 13 amino acids. Germline-derived CDR1 and CDR2 are SGDLS and YYNGEE. Trimming stripped 0 bases from V and 2 bases from J, with 6 bases between. The DNA of the CDR3 is TGTGCCAGCAGCGTAGACAGTACCTACGAGCAGTACTTC. It translates to CASSVDSTYEQYF.

The rearrangement uses TRBV5-1 and TRBJ2-3, with TRBD1 identical over 9 bases. The germline CDR1 and CDR2 sequences are SGHRS and YFSETQ. Losses at the gene ends were 0 bases for V and 8 bases for J; bases not matched to a gene: 7. The CDR3 covers 15 residues. The CDR3 DNA reads as TGCGCCAGCAGCTTGGATGGGACAGGGACAAGTACGCAGTATTTT. This gives the protein CASSLDGTGTSTQYF.

The V and J genes are TRBV21-1 and TRBJ2-5; the DNA was not compared with TRBD1, the D call given in the table. TRBV21-1 is termed a pseudogene. The CDR3 is made up of 15 amino acids. CDR3 in amino acids: CASSKALNNQETQYF. CDR3 sequence (DNA): TGTGCCAGCAGCAAAGCGCTTAACAACCAAGAGACCCAGTACTTC.

The V call is TRBV9, the J call TRBJ2-3, with TRBD2 identical over 8 bases. The CDR3 has 16 residues. CDR1 and CDR2 from the germline V gene are SGDLS and YYNGEE. The J segment lost 5 bases and the V segment lost 0 bases, leaving 8 bases of the junction unmatched. The CDR3 DNA reads as TGTGCCAGCAGCGTAGAGGTTAGCGGGGCCGAAGATACGCAGTATTTT. Translated, it gives CASSVEVSGAEDTQYF.

This clone occurred once. This chain's CDR3 is CASSRGTGGMETDTQYF. The CDR3 DNA follows: TGCGCCAGCAGCCGGGGGACAGGGGGTATGGAGACAGATACGCAGTATTTT. The chain has TRBV5-1 and TRBJ2-3; 11 bases align to TRBD1. V shed 4 bases and J 3 bases; nucleotides not matched to a gene: 10. This CDR3 is 17 amino acids long. The germline V gene encodes CDR1 SGHRS and CDR2 YFSETQ.

The chain carries TRBV6-5 and TRBJ1-4, with D perhaps TRBD1 (6 bases). This CDR3 has 11 residues. V lost 6 bases, J lost 7 bases, and 6 bases lay in between. Germline CDR1 and CDR2: MNHEY and SVGAGI. The CDR3 DNA is TGTGCCAGCAGACAGGGTGAAAAACTGTTTTTT. Translation gives CASRQGEKLFF.

The gene calls are TRBV2 and TRBJ2-1; possibly TRBD1 for D (6 bases). CDR1 and CDR2 from the germline V gene are SNHLY and FYNNEI. This CDR3 spans 15 amino acids. V was trimmed by 8 bases and J by 7 bases, leaving 21 bases between them. This CDR3 is CASPNEGGLGNEQFF. DNA for the CDR3: TGTGCCAGCCCAAACGAAGGGGGTCTTGGGAATGAGCAGTTCTTC.

This sequence joins TRBV28 and TRBJ2-4; D is uncertain. The germline V and J ends were trimmed by 6 bases and 0 bases, with 9 bases remaining between them. Germline values: CDR1 MDHEN, CDR2 SYDVKM. The CDR3 is 14 residues long. CDR3 sequence: CASSALLAKNIQYF. The CDR3 DNA follows: TGTGCCAGCAGCGCTTTACTAGCCAAAAACATTCAGTACTTC.

This sequence joins TRBV4-1 and TRBJ1-2; weak D call: TRBD1 (6 bases). This CDR3 comprises 16 residues. Per the germline V gene, CDR1 is MGHRA and CDR2 is YSYEKL. With 4 bases removed from V and 7 bases from J, the gap between germline ends came to 22 bases. CDR3 amino acids: CASSPVVGQSSSGYTF. The CDR3 DNA follows: TGCGCCAGCAGCCCTGTAGTTGGACAGAGTTCTTCTGGCTACACCTTC.

The rearrangement links TRBV7-9 to TRBJ1-2, with D unclear. The CDR3 spans 12 residues. The V gene lost 1 base and the J gene lost 4 bases, with 4 bases spanning the gap. CDR1 and CDR2 (germline): SEHNR, FQNEAQ (reference sequence). The CDR3 nucleotides read TGTGCCAGCAGCTTAGACAGCTATGGCTACACCTTC. This codes for CASSLDSYGYTF.

The chain recombines TRBV19 with TRBJ2-2; 9 bases align to TRBD2. The CDR3 has 17 amino acids. The germline gives CDR1 LNHDA, CDR2 SQIVND (reference sequence). V dropped 4 bases and J dropped 6; count of bases not matched to a gene: 12. CDR3 DNA sequence: TGTGCCAGTAGTACCCGAGGGGCTAGCGGGACGGCCGGGGAGCTGTTTTTT. Translating gives CASSTRGASGTAGELFF.

The chain couples TRBV9 to TRBJ2-7, with TRBD2 identical over 8 bases. Per germline, CDR1 SGDLS and CDR2 YYNGEE. Trimming removed 0 bases from V and 1 base from J; junction bases left unmatched: 3. The CDR3 covers 15 residues. In DNA form, the CDR3 reads TGTGCCAGCAGCGTAGTTCCGGGGGGGTCCTACGAGCAGTACTTC. Its translation: CASSVVPGGSYEQYF.

This chain connects TRBV7-2 to TRBJ2-7; D remains ambiguous. The germline V gene encodes CDR1 SGHTA and CDR2 FQGNSA. The V and J ends lost 2 bases and 5 bases respectively, with 4 bases between them. This CDR3 has 11 amino acids. The CDR3 spells CASSLYNEQYF. The CDR3 DNA reads as TGTGCCAGCAGCTTATATAACGAGCAGTACTTC.

This clone was seen a single time. The chain uses TRBV6-5 and TRBJ2-1; maybe TRBD1 (5 bases). Germline assignment: CDR1 MNHEY and CDR2 SVGAGI. The V end was cut by 0 bases, the J end by 4 bases, with 7 bases between. The CDR3 runs to 14 residues. The chain's CDR3 is CASSYSGQYNEQFF. The CDR3 DNA sequence: TGTGCCAGCAGTTACTCCGGACAATACAATGAGCAGTTCTTC.

This chain links TRBV29-1 with TRBJ2-1; 8 bases align to TRBD1. The CDR3 totals 13 residues. The ends lost 6 bases at V and 4 bases at J; junction bases unmatched: 5. The germline gives CDR1 SQVTM, CDR2 ANQGSEA. DNA for the CDR3: TGCAGCGTCGGCCGGGACAGGTACAATGAGCAGTTCTTC. Its translation: CSVGRDRYNEQFF.

The genes are TRBV30 and TRBJ1-6; D perhaps matches TRBD1 (5 bases). The V and J ends lost 4 bases and 8 bases respectively, with 12 bases between them. Germline lookup yields CDR1 GTSNPN and CDR2 SVGIG (reference sequence). This CDR3 has 13 amino acids. CDR3 sequence: CAWNRDSDSPLHF. The CDR3 region has the DNA TGTGCCTGGAACCGGGACTCAGATTCACCCCTCCACTTT.

V usage is TRBV9 and J usage is TRBJ1-3; D unresolved. The CDR3 is made up of 14 amino acids. Trimming stripped 2 bases from V and 1 base from J, with 7 bases between. Germline V lookup: CDR1 SGDLS, CDR2 YYNGEE. The CDR3 loop is CASSVPGSGNTIYF. The CDR3 DNA reads TGTGCCAGCAGCGTTCCCGGGTCTGGAAACACCATATATTTT.

The V and J genes are TRBV6-6 and TRBJ1-1; a possible D gene is TRBD1 (5 bases). CDR1 and CDR2 from the germline V gene are MNHNY and SVGAGI (reference sequence). V lost 5 bases to trimming and J lost 3 bases, with 7 bases between them. There are 12 residues in the CDR3. CDR3 protein: CASSTRDTEAFF. As DNA, the CDR3 is TGTGCCAGCAGTACCAGGGACACTGAAGCTTTCTTT.

The gene calls are TRBV5-5 and TRBJ1-1; D remains ambiguous. The CDR3 runs 14 residues. CDR1 and CDR2 from the germline V gene are SGHKS and YYEKEE (reference sequence). The V gene lost 2 bases and the J gene lost 0 bases, with 8 bases spanning the gap. The CDR3 bases are TGTGCCAGCAGCTTCCGCCTATTGAACACTGAAGCTTTCTTT. Encoded protein: CASSFRLLNTEAFF.

The chain recombines TRBV28 with TRBJ1-2; TRBD1 aligns across 8 bases. Unmatched junction bases numbered 11, after V lost 3 bases and J lost 5 bases. Germline CDR1 MDHEN, CDR2 SYDVKM. The CDR3 is made up of 16 amino acids. The CDR3 nucleotides are TGTGCCAGCAGTTTGGCGTCAGGGGGCTTAAGATATGGCTACACCTTC. This translates into CASSLASGGLRYGYTF.

This rearrangement joins TRBV10-3 to TRBJ2-2; 10 bases line up with TRBD1. Germline loops: CDR1 ENHRY, CDR2 SYGVKD. The CDR3 extends over 15 amino acids. The trim removed 6 bases at V and 7 bases at J, leaving 8 bases unmatched. The CDR3 DNA reads as TGTGCCATCAGGGATTCGGGACAGGGGATCGGGGAGCTGTTTTTT. Its protein product is CAIRDSGQGIGELFF.

This clone has just a few counts. The chain has TRBV7-9 and TRBJ2-7; D uncertain. This CDR3 has 15 residues. V was clipped by 2 bases and J by 0 bases, with 11 bases between them. Germline lookup yields CDR1 SEHNR and CDR2 FQNEAQ (reference sequence). Here the CDR3 reads CASSLYHGDSYEQYF. The CDR3 nucleotides read TGTGCCAGCAGCTTATACCACGGAGACTCCTACGAGCAGTACTTC.

CDR3 region: CASRTGSDANTEAFF. The CDR3 DNA reads TGCGCCAGCAGGACAGGGTCGGATGCGAACACTGAAGCTTTCTTT. The chain joins TRBV10-1 to TRBJ1-1, with TRBD1 matching over 7 bases. CDR3 size: 15 residues. The germline V gene has CDR1 WNHNN and CDR2 SYGVQD (reference sequence). The V segment lost 6 bases and the J segment 1 base; nucleotides outside the gene matches: 8.

The chain has TRBV5-4 and TRBJ1-3; 7 bases agree with TRBD1. Looked up from germline, CDR1 is SGHNT and CDR2 is YYREEE (reference sequence). CDR3 size: 15 residues. The V segment lost 0 bases and the J segment 5 bases; nucleotides outside the gene matches: 5. CDR3 coding DNA: TGTGCCAGCAGCTTGGACAGGGGATTACGAAACACCATATATTTT. This translates into CASSLDRGLRNTIYF.

The gene calls are TRBV5-1 and TRBJ1-1, with 7 bases aligning to TRBD1. The ends lost 0 bases at V and 5 bases at J; junction bases unmatched: 13. From germline, CDR1 is SGHRS and CDR2 YFSETQ. The CDR3 loop spans 17 amino acids. CDR3 region: CASSLAPHVGTVTEAFF. The CDR3 DNA is TGCGCCAGCAGCTTGGCCCCCCACGTAGGGACAGTGACTGAAGCTTTCTTT.